Below are 21 T cell receptor beta chains sequenced from a single sample in a study of blood T cell repertoires in COVID-19. Clones were read by immunoSEQ multiplex PCR, and TCRdb kept only the in-frame ones, dropping some. The data contain 150,000 to 200,000 clones, around 85% of them seen just once; the ten biggest clones take up roughly 7.7%. Sequencing used peripheral blood. The receptors were gathered from a woman aged 55-75 years with acute or convalescent COVID-19.

The rearrangement links TRBV4-1 to TRBJ1-5; D uncertain. CDR3 length: 15 amino acids. Germline assignment: CDR1 MGHRA and CDR2 YSYEKL. Trimming took 1 base from V and 5 from J, leaving 12 bases between them. The CDR3 nucleotides read TGCGCCAGCAGCCAAGTTCTCGGGGTGGATCAGCCCCAGCATTTT. It is translated as CASSQVLGVDQPQHF.

The chain carries TRBV6-4 and TRBJ2-2, with TRBD2 identical over 10 bases. The germline V gene encodes CDR1 MRHNA and CDR2 SNTAGT. The CDR3 spans 17 residues. With V trimmed by 3 bases and J by 5 bases, 9 bases remained unmatched. The CDR3 spells CASSEMASGSRTGELFF. The CDR3 DNA sequence: TGTGCCAGCAGTGAGATGGCTAGCGGGAGTAGGACCGGGGAGCTGTTTTTT.

This chain joins TRBV12-3 or TRBV12-4 and TRBJ1-3, with TRBD1 identical over 7 bases. V was pared by 5 bases and J by 5 bases, with 3 bases of the junction left unmatched. The CDR3 is 13 residues long. CDR3 coding DNA: TGTGCCAGCAGTCTGACAGGGCGAAACACCATATATTTT. This translates into CASSLTGRNTIYF.

The CDR3 loop reads CASSLQGAWDTEAFF. The CDR3 bases are TGTGCCAGCAGCTTACAGGGGGCCTGGGACACTGAAGCTTTCTTT. The J gene is TRBJ1-1, the V gene TRBV7-8; 8 bases are a match to TRBD1. From germline, CDR1 is SGHVS and CDR2 FQNEAQ. The CDR3 runs 15 residues. V shed 2 bases and J 3 bases; nucleotides not matched to a gene: 5.

The gene calls are TRBV2 and TRBJ1-3, with D possibly being TRBD1 (6 bases). With 6 bases removed from V and 4 bases from J, the gap between germline ends came to 16 bases. CDR1 and CDR2 from the germline V gene are SNHLY and FYNNEI. The CDR3 spans 15 residues. The CDR3 region has the DNA TGTGCCAGCAGCCAAGGAGCCAGGGGAGGAAACACCATATATTTT. Translated: CASSQGARGGNTIYF.

The chain employs TRBV9 and TRBJ1-1; D gene ambiguous. CDR3 size: 13 residues. From germline, CDR1 is SGDLS and CDR2 YYNGEE. Between the trimmed V and J ends, which lost 2 bases and 4 bases, there was a span of 9 bases. The CDR3: CASSVGGITEAFF. The CDR3 region has the DNA TGTGCCAGCAGCGTGGGAGGAATCACTGAAGCTTTCTTT.

The chain carries TRBV6-5 and TRBJ2-7; tentatively, D is TRBD2 (5 bases). V was shortened by 5 bases and J by 7 bases, with 9 bases between the two germline ends. Germline V CDR1 and CDR2: MNHEY, SVGAGI. CDR3 length: 11 residues. The DNA for the CDR3 is TGTGCCAGCAGTCAGCGGAGGGAGCAGTACTTC. It yields the protein CASSQRREQYF.

V and J are TRBV28 and TRBJ2-7; the D gene is possibly TRBD2 (5 bases). Trimming shortened V by 5 bases and J by 4 bases, and 18 bases separated the two germline ends. Per germline, CDR1 MDHEN and CDR2 SYDVKM. The CDR3 is 15 residues long. CDR3 loop: CASSVLATQEYEQYF. DNA for the CDR3: TGTGCCAGCAGTGTTCTAGCTACTCAAGAGTACGAGCAGTACTTC.

The CDR3 loop is CASSLGQVAYNEQFF. CDR3 nucleotide sequence: TGTGCCAGCAGCTTAGGACAGGTCGCCTACAATGAGCAGTTCTTC. V usage is TRBV5-8 and J usage is TRBJ2-1, with 7 positions matching TRBD1. In germline, CDR1 is SGHTS, CDR2 YDEGEE. CDR3 length: 15 residues. V dropped 2 bases and J dropped 2; count of bases not matched to a gene: 4.

This clone occurred many times. The V gene is TRBV6-1, the J gene TRBJ1-6; no clear D gene. Germline CDR1 and CDR2: MNHNS and SASEGT. This CDR3 comprises 14 residues. Trimming removed 3 bases from V and 11 bases from J, with 14 bases in between. CDR3 coding DNA: TGTGCCAGCAGTGACATGGAGAGGAGGGCACCCCTCCACTTT. Translating it yields CASSDMERRAPLHF.

This chain links TRBV6-5 with TRBJ2-6, with D maybe TRBD1 (6 bases). The CDR3 sequence is 14 residues long. Trimming took off 6 bases at V and 6 bases at J, with 12 bases between the two ends. In germline, CDR1 is MNHEY, CDR2 SVGAGI. CDR3 in DNA: TGTGCCAGCAGCCGGGGACAACTGGCCAACGTCCTGACTTTC. Its translation is CASSRGQLANVLTF.

The chain uses TRBV6-5 and TRBJ2-2; 9 bases align to TRBD1. The CDR3 has 15 amino acids. CDR1 is MNHEY and CDR2 is SVGAGI in the germline V gene. J gave up 6 bases and V 7 bases, and 9 bases lay outside the gene matches. Here the CDR3 DNA reads TGTGCCAGCAAGGCGGGACAGGGAGGTCCCGGGGAGCTGTTTTTT. Protein sequence: CASKAGQGGPGELFF.

V usage is TRBV5-1 and J usage is TRBJ2-2, with TRBD2 identical over 11 bases. CDR3 length: 15 residues. With V trimmed by 1 base and J by 6 bases, 2 bases remained unmatched. From germline, CDR1 is SGHRS and CDR2 YFSETQ. The CDR3 protein is CASSLLAGGSGELFF. DNA for the CDR3: TGCGCCAGCAGCTTGCTAGCGGGAGGATCCGGGGAGCTGTTTTTT.

The chain carries TRBV5-1 and TRBJ2-1; 11 bases match TRBD2. The V gene end was trimmed by 1 base and the J gene end by 6 bases; junction bases not matched to a gene: 0. The CDR3 has 14 residues. CDR1 SGHRS and CDR2 YFSETQ come from the germline V gene. In nucleotides, the CDR3 is TGCGCCAGCAGCTTGACTAGCGGGAGCAATGAGCAGTTCTTC. It encodes CASSLTSGSNEQFF.

The gene calls are TRBV27 and TRBJ2-1; no reliable D call. This CDR3 is built from 14 residues. The V gene lost 3 bases and the J gene lost 8 bases, with 14 bases spanning the gap. Germline V lookup: CDR1 MNHEY, CDR2 SMNVEV (reference sequence). The CDR3 nucleotides are TGTGCCAGCAGTTTCCCCCAAAAGCGTGATGAGCAGTTCTTC. It yields the protein CASSFPQKRDEQFF.

This clone has a single count. This sequence joins TRBV19 and TRBJ1-2, with D unclear. The CDR3 covers 12 residues. The ends were cut back, 10 bases at V and 2 bases at J, with 11 bases in the middle. Germline CDR1 and CDR2: LNHDA and SQIVND (reference sequence). In DNA, the CDR3 is TGTGCCACTCGGGAGGCAAACTATGGCTACACCTTC. Protein: CATREANYGYTF.

Only one count was recorded for this clone. The chain uses TRBV15 and TRBJ1-2; TRBD1 matches 7 bases. The germline CDR1 and CDR2 sequences are LNHNV and YYDKDF (reference sequence). The CDR3 totals 15 residues. After removal of 1 base from V and 5 bases from J, the junction contained 7 bases not matched to a gene. The CDR3 is CATSRGWDRSYGYTF. The CDR3 nucleotides read TGTGCCACCAGCAGAGGTTGGGACAGATCTTATGGCTACACCTTC.

The rearrangement uses TRBV12-5 and TRBJ1-1, with D tentatively TRBD1 (6 bases). The CDR3 spans 17 residues. CDR1 and CDR2 (germline): LGHNT, FRNRAP. Deletions cut 4 bases from V and 0 bases from J, with 18 bases between. The CDR3 DNA follows: TGTGCTAGTGGTTCAGTGGTCAGGGGATGGGTGAACACTGAAGCTTTCTTT. Residues: CASGSVVRGWVNTEAFF. Supplemented by reference TRBV12-5 and TRBJ1-1, the full variable domain reads DARVTQTPRHKVTEMGQEVTMRCQPILGHNTVFWYRQTMMQGLELLAYFRNRAPLDDSGMPKDRFSAEMPDATLATLKIQPSEPRDSAVYFCASGSVVRGWVNTEAFFGQGTRLTVV.

The chain joins TRBV19 to TRBJ2-6; perhaps TRBD1 as D (6 bases). V shed 5 bases and J shed 0 bases, with 17 bases lying between them. The CDR3 is 18 amino acids. The germline gives CDR1 LNHDA, CDR2 SQIVND (reference sequence). The chain's CDR3 is CASSSPTVGGSGANVLTF. The CDR3 DNA follows: TGTGCCAGTAGTTCTCCCACTGTAGGGGGCTCTGGGGCCAACGTCCTGACTTTC.

The genes are TRBV28 and TRBJ2-7, with 11 bases identical to TRBD2. Germline CDR1 and CDR2: MDHEN and SYDVKM. The CDR3 is 14 residues long. V was pared by 5 bases and J by 1 base, with 1 base of the junction left unmatched. CDR3 protein: CASSLAGGSYEQYF. DNA for the CDR3: TGTGCCAGCAGTCTAGCGGGGGGATCCTACGAGCAGTACTTC.

The V gene is TRBV3-1 (or the pseudogene TRBV3-2), the J gene TRBJ2-1, with TRBD2 matching 9 bases. Germline-derived CDR1 and CDR2 are LGHDT and YNNKEL (reference sequence). This CDR3 has 15 residues. Germline trimming cut 1 base from V and 7 bases from J; bases unmatched to any gene: 5. The chain's CDR3 is CASSQGVAGVNEQFF. CDR3 coding DNA: TGTGCCAGCAGCCAAGGGGTAGCGGGAGTTAATGAGCAGTTCTTC.